Listed here are 10 T cell receptor beta chains from one sample, sequenced in a study of neurological immune-mediated disorders. Each CDR3 protein gets one entry after TCRdb re-called the 5' RACE reads with MiXCR. The data hold about 62,000 distinct CDR3 sequences, with about 3.5% observed a single time. Sequencing was performed on PBMCs. The receptors here all came from a woman in her 50s with multiple sclerosis.

This clonotype was recorded many times. The chain employs TRBV11-2 and TRBJ2-5; D is unresolved. CDR3 length: 13 residues. Trimming removed 5 bases from V and 5 bases from J, with 12 bases in between. CDR1 is SGHAT, CDR2 FQNNGV, per germline. The CDR3 DNA sequence: TGTGCCAGCAGCCGTTCAAGCTTGGAGACCCAGTACTTC. This sequence encodes CASSRSSLETQYF.

There are many counts of this clonotype. This rearrangement joins TRBV7-9 to TRBJ1-1; D gene ambiguous. Trimming removed 8 bases at V and 4 bases at J, with 14 bases between. Germline loops: CDR1 SEHNR, CDR2 FQNEAQ (reference sequence). The CDR3 contains 13 residues. CDR3 DNA sequence: TGTGCCAGCTTAGGCCGAAGGAGCACTGAAGCTTTCTTT. This sequence encodes CASLGRRSTEAFF.

This clonotype appeared many times. This chain joins TRBV20-1 and TRBJ2-3, with 7 bases aligning to TRBD2. Germline assignment: CDR1 DFQATT and CDR2 SNEGSKA (reference sequence). Trimming cost V 2 bases and J 3 bases; bases outside gene matches: 2. This CDR3 contains 13 residues. The CDR3 sequence is CSARRRGTDTQYF. The CDR3 coding sequence is TGCAGTGCTAGAAGGCGGGGGACAGATACGCAGTATTTT.

This clonotype was observed at least ten times. A junction end diverges from the germline sequence, so it may reflect a read error. V is TRBV6-6 and J is TRBJ1-5; maybe TRBD1 (6 bases). CDR1 MNHNY and CDR2 SVGAGI come from the germline V gene (reference sequence). The CDR3 covers 16 residues. DNA for the CDR3: TGTGCCAGCAGTCCCCTTGGGGGGGCCGGGAATCAGCCCCAGAATTTT. Amino acid sequence: CASSPLGGAGNQPQNF.

In this sample, this clonotype turned up many times. V usage is TRBV29-1 and J usage is TRBJ1-5; D is unclear. Trimming shortened V by 6 bases and J by 0 bases, and 9 bases separated the two germline ends. CDR3 length: 13 residues. Per germline, CDR1 SQVTM and CDR2 ANQGSEA. In DNA, the CDR3 is TGCAGCGTCGAAATCAATAGCAATCAGCCCCAGCATTTT. Translation gives CSVEINSNQPQHF.

This clonotype has just a few counts. A much larger clone lies a single base off, so this may be a read error. This chain connects TRBV10-3 to TRBJ1-2, with a possible D match to TRBD1 (6 bases). The length of the CDR3 is 12 residues. V lost 3 bases, J lost 8 bases, and 10 bases lay in between. From germline, CDR1 is ENHRY and CDR2 SYGVKD. The DNA for the CDR3 is TGTGCCATCAGTGAAAAACAGGGCGGCTACACCTTC. As protein: CAISEKQGGYTF.

This clonotype was found many times. The chain has TRBV12-3 or TRBV12-4 and TRBJ2-2; 7 bases match TRBD1. The length of the CDR3 is 14 residues. J was trimmed by 3 bases and V by 7 bases; bases with no gene match: 5. The CDR3 spells CASTRQGYTGELFF. CDR3 nucleotide sequence: TGTGCCAGCACCCGACAGGGTTACACCGGGGAGCTGTTTTTT.

This clonotype has ten or more counts. The chain recombines TRBV19 with TRBJ2-1, with D unclear. The germline gives CDR1 LNHDA, CDR2 SQIVND (reference sequence). The CDR3 extends over 11 amino acids. V lost 3 bases, J lost 8 bases, and 5 bases lay in between. CDR3 sequence: CASSIADEQFF. In DNA, the CDR3 is TGTGCCAGTAGTATTGCGGATGAGCAGTTCTTC.

This clonotype was seen ten or more times. Compared with germline, one end of the junction differs, possibly owing to a read error. This chain joins TRBV5-5 and TRBJ2-7, with 9 nucleotides matching TRBD1. This CDR3 region has 15 residues. Germline-derived CDR1 and CDR2 are SGHKS and YYEKEE (reference sequence). CDR3 DNA sequence: TGTGCCAGCAGCTTGTATCTTCGGGACAGGGAGACGAATCGATTC. As protein: CASSLYLRDRETNRF. The whole variable domain, filled in from reference TRBV5-5 and TRBJ2-7, reads DAGVTQSPTHLIKTRGQQVTLRCSPISGHKSVSWYQQVLGQGPQFIFQYYEKEERGRGNFPDRFSARQFPNYSSELNVNALLLGDSALYLCASSLYLRDRETNRFGPGTRLTVT.

The V call is TRBV5-6, the J call TRBJ2-3, with TRBD1 identical over 7 bases. This CDR3 is 17 amino acids long. CDR1 and CDR2 from the germline V gene are SGHDT and YYEEEE. Losses at the gene ends were 2 bases for V and 3 bases for J; bases not matched to a gene: 12. The CDR3 sequence is CASSFIGSTGWTDTQYF. DNA of the CDR3: TGTGCCAGCAGCTTTATAGGATCGACAGGGTGGACAGATACGCAGTATTTT.